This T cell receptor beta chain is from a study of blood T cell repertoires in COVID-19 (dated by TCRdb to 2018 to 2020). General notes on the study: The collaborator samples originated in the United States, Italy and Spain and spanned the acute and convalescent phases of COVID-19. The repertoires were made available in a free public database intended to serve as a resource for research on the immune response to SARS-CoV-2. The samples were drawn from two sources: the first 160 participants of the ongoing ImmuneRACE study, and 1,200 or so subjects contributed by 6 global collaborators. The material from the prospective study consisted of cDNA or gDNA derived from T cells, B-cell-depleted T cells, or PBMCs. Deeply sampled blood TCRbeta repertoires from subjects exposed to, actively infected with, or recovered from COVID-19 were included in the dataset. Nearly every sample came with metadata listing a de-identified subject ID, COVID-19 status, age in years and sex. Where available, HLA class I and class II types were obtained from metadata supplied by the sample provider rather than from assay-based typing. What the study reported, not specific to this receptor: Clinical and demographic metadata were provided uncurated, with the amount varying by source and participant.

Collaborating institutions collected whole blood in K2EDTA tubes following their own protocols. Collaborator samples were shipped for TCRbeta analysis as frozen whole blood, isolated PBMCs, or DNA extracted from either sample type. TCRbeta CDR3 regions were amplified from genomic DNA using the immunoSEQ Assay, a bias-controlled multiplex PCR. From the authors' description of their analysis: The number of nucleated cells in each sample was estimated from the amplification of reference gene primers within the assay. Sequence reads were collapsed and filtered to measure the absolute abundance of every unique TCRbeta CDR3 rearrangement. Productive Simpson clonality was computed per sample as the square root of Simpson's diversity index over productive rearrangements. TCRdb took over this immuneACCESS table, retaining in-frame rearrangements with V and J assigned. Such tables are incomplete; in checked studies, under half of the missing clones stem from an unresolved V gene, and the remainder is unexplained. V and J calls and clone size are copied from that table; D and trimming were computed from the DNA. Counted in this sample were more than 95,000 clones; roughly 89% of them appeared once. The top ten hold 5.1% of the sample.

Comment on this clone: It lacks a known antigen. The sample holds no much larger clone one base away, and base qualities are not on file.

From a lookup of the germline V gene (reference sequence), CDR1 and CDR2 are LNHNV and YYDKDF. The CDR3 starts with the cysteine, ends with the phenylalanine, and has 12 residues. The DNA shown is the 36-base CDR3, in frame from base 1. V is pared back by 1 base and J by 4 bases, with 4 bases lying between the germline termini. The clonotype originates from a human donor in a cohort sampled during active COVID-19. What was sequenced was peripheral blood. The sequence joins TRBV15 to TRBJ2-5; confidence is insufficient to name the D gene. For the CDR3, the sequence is CATSRVSETQYF. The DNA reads TGTGCCACCAGCAGAGTATCAGAGACCCAGTACTTC.